These 27 T cell receptor beta chains were all obtained from the same sample, sequenced in a study of spatial heterogeneity in lung cancer. Via MiXCR, TCRdb re-called the 5' RACE reads, giving one row per CDR3 protein. The table includes tens of thousands of distinct CDR3 sequences, just over 7.5% detected once. Time point described: blood at routine non-recurrence follow-up after resection. The source material was PBMCs, sampled at follow-up. These receptors were obtained from a male donor with early-stage non-small cell lung cancer.

This clonotype was counted only a few times. This sequence joins TRBV11-2 and TRBJ2-3; TRBD2 matches 7 bases. V was pared by 6 bases and J by 6 bases, with 9 bases of the junction left unmatched. The CDR3 contains 14 residues. Germline values: CDR1 SGHAT, CDR2 FQNNGV. In DNA, the CDR3 is TGTGCCAGCAGGCGGGACTACGGGTGGGATACGCAGTATTTT. Translation gives CASRRDYGWDTQYF.

In its sample, this clonotype was seen a few times. The V call is TRBV29-1, the J call TRBJ1-1, with 8 bases matching TRBD1. The CDR3 sequence is 13 residues long. Germline lookup yields CDR1 SQVTM and CDR2 ANQGSEA. The V segment lost 8 bases and the J segment 1 base; nucleotides outside the gene matches: 6. CDR3 protein: CSTRQGSNTEAFF. DNA for the CDR3: TGCAGCACCCGACAGGGGTCGAACACTGAAGCTTTCTTT.

This clonotype occurred many times. The chain combines TRBV29-1 with TRBJ1-1, with TRBD1 as a possible D gene (6 bases). In germline, CDR1 is SQVTM, CDR2 ANQGSEA. Between the trimmed V and J ends, which lost 4 bases and 4 bases, there was a span of 10 bases. The CDR3 extends over 12 amino acids. The CDR3 reads CSVAGGGTEAFF. CDR3 bases: TGCAGCGTTGCTGGGGGCGGCACTGAAGCTTTCTTT.

This clonotype has more than one count but fewer than ten. The V and J genes are TRBV19 and TRBJ1-1; 12 nucleotides align to TRBD1. V dropped 7 bases and J dropped 5; count of bases not matched to a gene: 8. CDR1 is LNHDA and CDR2 is SQIVND in the germline V gene (reference sequence). This CDR3 region has 15 residues. The CDR3 is CASIGTGGRGTEAFF. For the CDR3, the DNA is TGTGCCAGTATTGGGACAGGGGGCCGGGGGACTGAAGCTTTCTTT.

This clonotype came up many times. The chain combines TRBV29-1 with TRBJ2-4; the match to TRBD1 covers 12 bases. The germline gives CDR1 SQVTM, CDR2 ANQGSEA. This CDR3 has 15 residues. Losses at the gene ends were 6 bases for V and 5 bases for J; bases not matched to a gene: 8. This CDR3 reads CSVGGTGGFENIQYF. The CDR3 DNA sequence: TGCAGCGTCGGGGGGACAGGGGGCTTTGAAAACATTCAGTACTTC.

This clonotype has a count of ten or more. The chain combines TRBV6-5 with TRBJ1-4; TRBD1 might be the D (6 bases). V gave up 2 bases and J gave up 0 bases, with 7 bases separating them. The CDR3 length is 15 residues. Germline-derived CDR1 and CDR2 are MNHEY and SVGAGI. CDR3 coding DNA: TGTGCCAGCAGTTACGGACAGTCAACTAATGAAAAACTGTTTTTT. Its protein is CASSYGQSTNEKLFF.

This clonotype occurred many times. This sequence joins TRBV9 and TRBJ2-7, with 9 bases matching TRBD1. Germline CDR1 is SGDLS and CDR2 is YYNGEE. V was clipped by 2 bases and J by 6 bases; unmatched bases: 6. This CDR3 is 14 amino acids long. CDR3 in DNA: TGTGCCAGCAGCGTGGGACAGGGAAATGCCGAGCAGTACTTC. It specifies CASSVGQGNAEQYF.

This clonotype occurred many times. The CDR3 DNA follows: TGTGCCAGCAGGACCGGGACTAGTGCCTCGCTCTCGACCCAGTACTTC. Translation: CASRTGTSASLSTQYF. This rearrangement joins TRBV2 to TRBJ2-5; 8 bases line up with TRBD2. This CDR3 comprises 16 residues. V lost 6 bases and J lost 7; bases outside the gene matches: 16. Germline V lookup: CDR1 SNHLY, CDR2 FYNNEI.

This clonotype has ten or more counts. This chain connects TRBV7-2 to TRBJ2-5; no firm D call. V lost 3 bases to trimming and J lost 4 bases, with 6 bases between them. The CDR3 is 12 amino acids. Germline V gene lookup returns CDR1 SGHTA and CDR2 FQGNSA. The CDR3 DNA reads as TGTGCCAGCAGCTTTAGTGGAGAGACCCAGTACTTC. Protein: CASSFSGETQYF.

In its sample, this clonotype is medium-sized. The rearrangement uses TRBV12-3 or TRBV12-4 and TRBJ1-4; 10 bases align to TRBD1. The CDR3 spans 16 residues. Trimming removed 5 bases from V and 2 bases from J; junction bases left unmatched: 5. The CDR3 reads CASSPGQGSTNEKLFF. The CDR3 nucleotides read TGTGCCAGCAGTCCGGGACAGGGGTCTACTAATGAAAAACTGTTTTTT.

This clonotype was observed at least ten times. The V and J genes are TRBV20-1 and TRBJ2-7; D possibly uses TRBD1 or TRBD2 (5 bases each). This CDR3 spans 15 amino acids. Germline assignment: CDR1 DFQATT and CDR2 SNEGSKA (reference sequence). Trimming removed 0 bases from V and 5 bases from J, with 17 bases in between. The DNA of the CDR3 is TGCAGTGCTAGAGATGGGACGTTCATTTCGGACGAGCAGTACTTC. Its protein is CSARDGTFISDEQYF.

The table lists this clonotype with many counts. The chain employs TRBV5-6 and TRBJ1-5; D remains unclear. The germline V and J ends were trimmed by 4 bases and 0 bases, with 8 bases remaining between them. Germline V CDR1 and CDR2: SGHDT, YYEEEE. The CDR3 covers 14 residues. The CDR3 nucleotides are TGTGCCAGCAGCCCTTACTATAGCAATCAGCCCCAGCATTTT. Protein product: CASSPYYSNQPQHF.

The chain recombines TRBV2 with TRBJ1-4; unclear D gene. V lost 7 bases to trimming and J lost 0 bases, with 9 bases between them. The CDR3 sequence is 14 residues long. Germline V gene sequence: CDR1 SNHLY, CDR2 FYNNEI. The DNA of the CDR3 is TGTGCCAGCACTCAGCCGGCAACTAATGAAAAACTGTTTTTT. Residues: CASTQPATNEKLFF.

This clonotype was counted ten times or more. The chain carries TRBV9 and TRBJ2-7; D may correspond to TRBD1 or TRBD2 (5 bases each). The CDR3 runs 16 residues. V was cut by 2 bases and J by 2 bases, with 17 bases left in between. Germline CDR1 SGDLS, CDR2 YYNGEE. The DNA for the CDR3 is TGTGCCAGCAGCGTGGGGGACGGTCGCAGAGCCTACGAGCAGTACTTC. This translates into CASSVGDGRRAYEQYF.

This clonotype was seen many times. The chain links TRBV5-1 to TRBJ2-1; 7 bases fit TRBD1. This CDR3 is 14 amino acids long. The trim removed 5 bases at V and 8 bases at J, leaving 10 bases unmatched. Germline V lookup: CDR1 SGHRS, CDR2 YFSETQ. For the CDR3, the DNA is TGCGCCAGCAGTTGGGGACAGATGACCGATGAGCAGTTCTTC. This codes for CASSWGQMTDEQFF. The complete variable domain, with remaining parts taken from reference TRBV5-1 and TRBJ2-1, reads KAGVTQTPRYLIKTRGQQVTLSCSPISGHRSVSWYQQTPGQGLQFLFEYFSETQRNKGNFPGRFSGRQFSNSRSEMNVSTLELGDSALYLCASSWGQMTDEQFFGPGTRLTVL.

This clonotype has a count of ten or more. The CDR3 protein is CASSLEAGFQETQYF. The CDR3 DNA follows: TGTGCCAGCAGCTTGGAGGCGGGATTCCAAGAGACCCAGTACTTC. The J gene is TRBJ2-5, the V gene TRBV5-4; TRBD2 might be the D (6 bases). CDR3 length equals 15 residues. V was cut by 0 bases and J by 1 base, with 10 bases left in between. Germline CDR1 reads SGHNT; CDR2 reads YYREEE (reference sequence).

CDR3 region: CASSQATAGTQYF. The CDR3 DNA reads as TGTGCCAGCAGCCAAGCAACTGCCGGGACCCAGTATTTT. The chain uses TRBV3-1 and TRBJ2-3; tentatively, D is TRBD1 or TRBD2 (5 bases each). The CDR3 contains 13 residues. Between the trimmed V and J ends, which lost 1 base and 12 bases, there was a span of 14 bases. CDR1 and CDR2 (germline): LGHDT, YNNKEL (reference sequence).

This clonotype showed up many times. This chain joins TRBV29-1 and TRBJ1-1; D is perhaps TRBD1 (5 bases). With 6 bases removed from V and 4 bases from J, the gap between germline ends came to 18 bases. CDR3 size: 14 residues. Germline loops: CDR1 SQVTM, CDR2 ANQGSEA. The CDR3 nucleotides read TGCAGCGTCTCCAACCCCCCAGGGACCACTGAAGCTTTCTTT. It specifies CSVSNPPGTTEAFF.

This clonotype was recorded at least ten times. J is TRBJ1-3 and V is TRBV11-2; 7 bases are shared with TRBD1. The CDR3 totals 16 residues. CDR1 is SGHAT, CDR2 FQNNGV, per germline. Trimming cost V 5 bases and J 1 base; bases outside gene matches: 8. CDR3 region: CASSEGQSTSGNTIYF. Written as DNA, the CDR3 is TGTGCCAGCAGCGAGGGACAGTCGACATCTGGAAACACCATATATTTT.

The chain combines TRBV7-8 with TRBJ1-5; D unresolved. V gave up 1 base and J gave up 0 bases, with 7 bases separating them. The CDR3 is 15 residues long. CDR1 is SGHVS and CDR2 is FQNEAQ in the germline V gene. The CDR3 region is CASSLGEYSNQPQHF. The CDR3 DNA follows: TGTGCCAGCAGCTTAGGAGAATATAGCAATCAGCCCCAGCATTTT.

This clonotype was observed at least ten times. The rearrangement joins TRBV9 to TRBJ2-7; D uncertain. Looked up from germline, CDR1 is SGDLS and CDR2 is YYNGEE. Trimming took 4 bases from V and 2 from J, leaving 13 bases between them. This CDR3 has 14 residues. The CDR3 DNA reads as TGTGCCAGCAGCTCAGCTGGCGGCCCCTACGAGCAGTACTTC. Translating it yields CASSSAGGPYEQYF.

The sample holds many counts of this clonotype. This chain uses TRBV5-1 with TRBJ2-7; tentatively, D is TRBD2 (7 bases). V lost 2 bases, J lost 4 bases, and 16 bases lay in between. This CDR3 is built from 15 residues. The germline gives CDR1 SGHRS, CDR2 YFSETQ. CDR3 amino acids: CASSFNPGGAYEQYF. The CDR3 DNA is TGCGCCAGCAGCTTTAACCCGGGGGGCGCGTACGAGCAGTACTTC. Combining the CDR3 with reference TRBV5-1 and TRBJ2-7 gives the whole variable domain KAGVTQTPRYLIKTRGQQVTLSCSPISGHRSVSWYQQTPGQGLQFLFEYFSETQRNKGNFPGRFSGRQFSNSRSEMNVSTLELGDSALYLCASSFNPGGAYEQYFGPGTRLTVT.

V usage is TRBV6-5 and J usage is TRBJ2-7; no definite D call. V was pared by 0 bases and J by 5 bases, with 11 bases between. Germline CDR1 is MNHEY and CDR2 is SVGAGI. The CDR3 covers 14 residues. CDR3 sequence (DNA): TGTGCCAGCAGTTACTCCCCCGGGCTCCACGAGCAGTACTTC. Protein: CASSYSPGLHEQYF.

This clonotype appeared a few times. V gene TRBV9 combines with J gene TRBJ2-6, with no clear D. CDR1 and CDR2 from the germline V gene are SGDLS and YYNGEE. This CDR3 has 15 amino acids. V lost 0 bases and J 2 bases, leaving 6 bases between the germline ends. The CDR3 DNA reads as TGTGCCAGCAGCGTAGCCGGAGCTGGGGCCAACGTCCTGACTTTC. Protein product: CASSVAGAGANVLTF.

This clonotype was recorded at least ten times. The chain carries TRBV7-2 and TRBJ2-1; TRBD2 might be the D (6 bases). V lost 0 bases to trimming and J lost 3 bases, with 9 bases between them. CDR1 is SGHTA and CDR2 is FQGNSA in the germline V gene. This CDR3 comprises 15 residues. In DNA form, the CDR3 reads TGTGCCAGCAGCTTAGCTAGCGGAGTCTACAATGAGCAGTTCTTC. Translation: CASSLASGVYNEQFF.

Ten or more counts support this clonotype. The chain couples TRBV20-1 to TRBJ1-5; D unresolved. Germline V CDR1 and CDR2: DFQATT, SNEGSKA (reference sequence). The CDR3 length is 13 residues. V lost 3 bases and J 4 bases, leaving 10 bases between the germline ends. CDR3 nucleotide sequence: TGCAGTGCTAGCCGGGAGAGTAATCAGCCCCAGCATTTT. Encoded protein: CSASRESNQPQHF.

This clonotype was recorded a few times. The J gene is TRBJ2-5, the V gene TRBV5-1, with 11 bases lining up with TRBD2. The ends lost 6 bases at V and 2 bases at J; junction bases unmatched: 9. This CDR3 spans 16 amino acids. Germline V gene sequence: CDR1 SGHRS, CDR2 YFSETQ. Here the CDR3 reads CASTPGGTSGQETQYF. In DNA form, the CDR3 reads TGCGCCAGCACTCCCGGCGGGACTAGCGGTCAAGAGACCCAGTACTTC.